This is a list of T cell receptor beta chains from one sample in a study of blood T cell repertoires in COVID-19. Sequencing was performed with immunoSEQ multiplex PCR; in TCRdb, only in-frame clones are kept and a portion is missing. The sample has 80,000 or so clones, under 80% seen once. The material sequenced was peripheral blood. Receptors were obtained from a human donor in a cohort sampled during active COVID-19. CDR3s include the opening cysteine and the closing phenylalanine or tryptophan. Fields, in order: CDR3 length, J gene, V gene, clone size, D gene, CDR3 DNA, CDR3 protein. A D gene is named only where the DNA matches it firmly. Clone size is shown for a subset of rows, as once, few, many or a class of expanded clone.

length: 14
J: TRBJ1-6
V: TRBV5-4
size: once
D: .
DNA: TGTGCCAGCAGGGGCAGGGGATATAATTCACCCCTCCACTTT
CDR3: CASRGRGYNSPLHF

length: 15
J: TRBJ2-7
V: TRBV7-3
size: .
D: .
DNA: TGTGCCAGCAGCTTAAAAGGGGGTGTGACCTACGAGCAGTACTTC
CDR3: CASSLKGGVTYEQYF

length: 14
J: TRBJ1-2
V: TRBV7-9
size: once
D: .
DNA: TGTGCCAGCAGCTCCCAAGGGGGTGGCTATGGCTACACCTTC
CDR3: CASSSQGGGYGYTF

length: 12
J: TRBJ1-6
V: TRBV5-6
size: few
D: .
DNA: TGTGCCAGCAGCTTTCAAAATTCACCCCTCCACTTT
CDR3: CASSFQNSPLHF

length: 16
J: TRBJ1-5
V: TRBV6-1
size: few
D: .
DNA: TGTGCCAGCAGTGAAGGGGCAGGTTATAGCAATCAGCCCCAGCATTTT
CDR3: CASSEGAGYSNQPQHF

length: 15
J: TRBJ2-7
V: TRBV9
size: .
D: TRBD1
DNA: TGTGCCAGCAGCGTCACAGGGGACCACTCCTACGAGCAGTACTTC
CDR3: CASSVTGDHSYEQYF

length: 18
J: TRBJ2-7
V: TRBV7-2
size: .
D: .
DNA: TGTGCCAGCAGCTCTAAAACCTGGGACAATGAATTACCCTACGAGCAGTACTTC
CDR3: CASSSKTWDNELPYEQYF

length: 16
J: TRBJ2-2
V: TRBV2
size: .
D: TRBD2
DNA: TGTGCCAGCAGTGAACTAGCGGGGGGCCCCACCGGGGAGCTGTTTTTT
CDR3: CASSELAGGPTGELFF

length: 15
J: TRBJ2-7
V: TRBV5-1
size: .
D: TRBD1
DNA: TGCGCCAGCAGTCCCGGGACAGCTAACTCCTACGAGCAGTACTTC
CDR3: CASSPGTANSYEQYF

length: 15
J: TRBJ2-7
V: TRBV11-2
size: once
D: .
DNA: TGTGCCAGCAGCTTACAGGGGGGAGGCTCCTACGAGCAGTACTTC
CDR3: CASSLQGGGSYEQYF

length: 14
J: TRBJ2-5
V: TRBV4-1
size: once
D: .
DNA: TGCGCCAGCAGCCAGGGGGCACGCCAAGAGACCCAGTACTTC
CDR3: CASSQGARQETQYF

length: 15
J: TRBJ1-1
V: TRBV23-1
size: .
D: .
DNA: TGCGCCAGCAGTCAATCTACAGGATCGTGTACTGAAGCTTTCTTT
CDR3: CASSQSTGSCTEAFF

length: 15
J: TRBJ1-6
V: TRBV3-1/TRBV3-2
size: .
D: .
DNA: TGTGCCAGCAGCCAAGATTCGGGGAGTAATTCACCCCTCCACTTT
CDR3: CASSQDSGSNSPLHF

length: 16
J: TRBJ2-1
V: TRBV4-3
size: .
D: TRBD2
DNA: TGCGCCAGCAGCCAAGGGGCCGGGGGGGCCTACAATGAGCAGTTCTTC
CDR3: CASSQGAGGAYNEQFF

length: 13
J: TRBJ2-1
V: TRBV3-1/TRBV3-2
size: .
D: .
DNA: TGTGCCAGCAGCCCCCAGACCTACAATGAGCAGTTCTTC
CDR3: CASSPQTYNEQFF

length: 14
J: TRBJ1-2
V: TRBV10-3
size: few
D: .
DNA: TGTGCCATCAGGGTGATGGGAGTAAACTATGGCTACACCTTC
CDR3: CAIRVMGVNYGYTF

length: 13
J: TRBJ1-2
V: TRBV5-4
size: .
D: TRBD1
DNA: TGTGCCAGCAGCGGACCGGACAGGGGTATGGACACCTTC
CDR3: CASSGPDRGMDTF

length: 15
J: TRBJ1-6
V: TRBV5-1
size: once
D: .
DNA: TGCGCCAGCAGCTTTAGCGGACGGAATAATTCACCCCTCCACTTT
CDR3: CASSFSGRNNSPLHF

length: 15
J: TRBJ1-1
V: TRBV5-6
size: .
D: TRBD1
DNA: TGTGCCAGCAGCTCGTTAAGGACAGGGCATGTTGAAGCTTTCTTT
CDR3: CASSSLRTGHVEAFF

length: 13
J: TRBJ2-3
V: TRBV30
size: .
D: .
DNA: TGTGCCTGGAGTCCGGACTCCCCAGATACGCAGTATTTT
CDR3: CAWSPDSPDTQYF

length: 15
J: TRBJ2-1
V: TRBV7-3
size: .
D: TRBD1
DNA: TGTGCCAGCAGTTTGGACAGGGCTCACTACAATGAGCAGTTCTTC
CDR3: CASSLDRAHYNEQFF

length: 13
J: TRBJ1-1
V: TRBV7-9
size: .
D: .
DNA: TGTGCCAGCAGCCGTCGAGCGACAGTTGAAGCTTTCTTT
CDR3: CASSRRATVEAFF

length: 14
J: TRBJ2-2
V: TRBV7-7
size: few
D: .
DNA: TGTGCCAGCAGCTTAGCCCCAGGGTCCGGGGAGCTGTTTTTT
CDR3: CASSLAPGSGELFF

length: 12
J: TRBJ2-7
V: TRBV2
size: few
D: TRBD1
DNA: TGTGCCAGCAGTGACAGGGGGCACGAGCAGTACTTC
CDR3: CASSDRGHEQYF

length: 16
J: TRBJ2-7
V: TRBV5-1
size: once
D: TRBD2
DNA: TGCGCCAGCAGCTTGGCCGGGGGGGCCAGGCCCGACGAGCAGTACTTC
CDR3: CASSLAGGARPDEQYF

length: 15
J: TRBJ2-7
V: TRBV6-5
size: .
D: TRBD2
DNA: TGTGCCAGCAGTTTGTCTAGCGGGGGGACCTACGAGCAGTACTTC
CDR3: CASSLSSGGTYEQYF

length: 13
J: TRBJ2-7
V: TRBV2
size: few
D: .
DNA: TGTGCCAGCAGCCCCCCCTCCTCCTACGAGCAGTACTTC
CDR3: CASSPPSSYEQYF

length: 13
J: TRBJ1-2
V: TRBV7-3
size: .
D: TRBD1
DNA: TGTGCCAGCAGCTTGGGCAGGGGGCTGCGCTACACCTTC
CDR3: CASSLGRGLRYTF

length: 15
J: TRBJ2-3
V: TRBV11-3
size: .
D: TRBD2
DNA: TGTGCCAGCAGCCAAAGAGCGGGGGTAAGAGATACGCAGTATTTT
CDR3: CASSQRAGVRDTQYF

length: 16
J: TRBJ1-3
V: TRBV5-4
size: .
D: .
DNA: TGTGCCAGCAGCTTGTCAGGGGCCATCTCTGGAAACACCATATATTTT
CDR3: CASSLSGAISGNTIYF

length: 15
J: TRBJ2-7
V: TRBV6-6
size: .
D: TRBD1
DNA: TGTGCCAGCAGTTACTCCGGACAGGGGGCGTATGAGCAGTACTTC
CDR3: CASSYSGQGAYEQYF

length: 15
J: TRBJ1-1
V: TRBV2
size: once
D: TRBD1
DNA: TGTGCCAGCAGTGAATGGGGGACAGGGGCCACTGAAGCTTTCTTT
CDR3: CASSEWGTGATEAFF

length: 16
J: TRBJ1-5
V: TRBV27
size: .
D: .
DNA: TGTGCCAGCAGCCCTCGTCGGAGGGAGAGCAATCAGCCCCAGCATTTT
CDR3: CASSPRRRESNQPQHF

length: 15
J: TRBJ2-3
V: TRBV19
size: .
D: .
DNA: TGTGCCAGTAGTGTCAGAGGCGGGCGCACAGATACGCAGTATTTT
CDR3: CASSVRGGRTDTQYF

length: 14
J: TRBJ2-3
V: TRBV10-2
size: .
D: .
DNA: TGCGCCAGCAGTGCTCGGGGAGCCACAGATACGCAGTATTTT
CDR3: CASSARGATDTQYF

length: 14
J: TRBJ2-1
V: TRBV6-5
size: .
D: TRBD2
DNA: TGTGCCAGCAAGTCCCCTAGCGGGGGGCTTGAGCAGTTCTTC
CDR3: CASKSPSGGLEQFF

length: 15
J: TRBJ1-2
V: TRBV5-6
size: few
D: .
DNA: TGTGCCAGCAGCTTGGCCCAGGGAGGAGGCTATGGCTACACCTTC
CDR3: CASSLAQGGGYGYTF

length: 15
J: TRBJ1-1
V: TRBV7-3
size: .
D: TRBD1
DNA: TGTGCCAGCAGCCCGTCCCGGGACAGGGAAACTGAAGCTTTCTTT
CDR3: CASSPSRDRETEAFF

length: 13
J: TRBJ2-5
V: TRBV15
size: .
D: .
DNA: TGTGCCACCAGCAGAGGTGGGGGCGAGACCCAGTACTTC
CDR3: CATSRGGGETQYF

length: 16
J: TRBJ2-5
V: TRBV5-4
size: .
D: TRBD2
DNA: TGTGCCAGCAGCTTGTCGGTAGCGGGGGGTCAAGAGACCCAGTACTTC
CDR3: CASSLSVAGGQETQYF

length: 16
J: TRBJ2-7
V: TRBV5-6
size: .
D: TRBD1
DNA: TGTGCCAGCAGCTCGGATGGGACAGCAAGCTCCTACGAGCAGTACTTC
CDR3: CASSSDGTASSYEQYF

length: 14
J: TRBJ2-7
V: TRBV6-5
size: .
D: TRBD1
DNA: TGTGCCAGCAGCAACAGGGGGGCTCCCTACGAGCAGTACTTC
CDR3: CASSNRGAPYEQYF

length: 14
J: TRBJ1-1
V: TRBV19
size: .
D: .
DNA: TGTGCCAGTAGTGGATCCGGGACTAGCGCTGAAGCTTTCTTT
CDR3: CASSGSGTSAEAFF

length: 15
J: TRBJ1-5
V: TRBV19
size: .
D: .
DNA: TGTGCCAGTAGTACAGAGGACAGTAGCAATCAGCCCCAGCATTTT
CDR3: CASSTEDSSNQPQHF

length: 14
J: TRBJ1-5
V: TRBV27
size: .
D: .
DNA: TGTGCCAGCAGTTCAGGGATAAGCAATCAGCCCCAGCATTTT
CDR3: CASSSGISNQPQHF

length: 13
J: TRBJ1-5
V: TRBV28
size: .
D: .
DNA: TGTGCCAGCACCACAGAGTACCATCAGCCCCAGCATTTT
CDR3: CASTTEYHQPQHF

length: 15
J: TRBJ2-7
V: TRBV28
size: .
D: .
DNA: TGTGCCAGCAGTTTAGGGACATCCAAGGGCTACGAGCAGTACTTC
CDR3: CASSLGTSKGYEQYF

length: 15
J: TRBJ1-2
V: TRBV23-1
size: few
D: TRBD1
DNA: TGCGCCAGCCCTCAGAGGGGGCGCGTGGACTATGGCTACACCTTC
CDR3: CASPQRGRVDYGYTF

length: 13
J: TRBJ2-7
V: TRBV4-3
size: .
D: .
DNA: TGCGCCAGCAGCCGAGATGTCCGGTCCGAGCAGTACTTC
CDR3: CASSRDVRSEQYF

length: 14
J: TRBJ2-7
V: TRBV18
size: .
D: TRBD1
DNA: TGTGCCAGCTCACCGAGACAGGGTAAGGGCGAGCAGTACTTC
CDR3: CASSPRQGKGEQYF